This T cell receptor (beta chain) is from a study of spatial heterogeneity in lung cancer. Trimming took 8 bases from V and 2 from J, leaving 9 bases between them. This CDR3 is 12 amino acids long. Sample time point: sample taken at primary tumor resection. The donor group consisted of under 90 patients who had untreated, early-stage non-small cell lung cancer. Without sorting, whole RNA was sequenced from tumor, nontumor lung or frozen PBMC. All TCR cDNA molecules were individually tagged with a unique molecular identifier. TCRdb independently ran MiXCR on the 5' RACE reads; one entry per CDR3 protein. Of about 44,000 distinct CDR3 sequences in the sample, roughly an eighth were seen once. This clonotype has just a few counts.

The sequence derives from a male donor with early-stage non-small cell lung cancer. The rearrangement links TRBV12-3 or TRBV12-4 to TRBJ1-1, with no clear D. The material was PBMCs, obtained at surgery. The CDR3 coding sequence is TGTGCCAGCCAATCGTCCAACACTGAAGCTTTCTTT. Its translation is CASQSSNTEAFF.